The sequence of this T cell receptor beta chain was determined in a study of blood T cell repertoires in COVID-19. Study-wide background: Collection of acute and convalescent COVID-19 samples took place in the United States, Italy and Spain.

The table came from immunoSEQ multiplex PCR; TCRdb's copy has only in-frame clones and leaves some out. The table lists 450,000 to 500,000 clones, 70% to 90% of them singletons. V was trimmed by 0 bases and J by 1 base, leaving 7 bases between them. The CDR3 is made up of 15 amino acids. Germline CDR1 SGDLS, CDR2 YYNGEE. The rearrangement links TRBV9 to TRBJ2-2, with D unclear. The specimen sequenced was peripheral blood. This TCR was sampled from a human donor in a cohort sampled during active COVID-19. CDR3 residues: CASSVGSRNTGELFF. The CDR3 nucleotides are TGTGCCAGCAGCGTAGGCTCTAGGAACACCGGGGAGCTGTTTTTT.